The present TCR beta chain was sequenced within a study of blood T cell repertoires in COVID-19. For the study at large: COVID-19 samples collected from the United States, Italy and Spain covered acute and convalescent phases.

Germline V gives CDR1 SGHDT, CDR2 YYEEEE. The CDR3 contains 12 residues. Trimming took 5 bases from V and 8 from J, leaving 13 bases between them. Original processing notes: Amplification with reference gene primers provided the estimates of nucleated cell counts. Repertoires were generated with immunoSEQ multiplex PCR, while TCRdb's copy carries only in-frame clones and drops some. V, J and clone size derive from that table, while D and trimming were established from the DNA sequence. The table lists about 210,000 clones, 65% to 90% of them singletons. A single count supports this clone. V gene TRBV5-6 combines with J gene TRBJ1-1, with D possibly TRBD1 on 6 matching bases. This receptor was taken from a man aged 50-59 years with active or convalescent COVID-19. The sample comprised peripheral blood. CDR3 in DNA: TGTGCCAGCAGGGCACAGGGATCCGAAGCTTTCTTT. This codes for CASRAQGSEAFF.